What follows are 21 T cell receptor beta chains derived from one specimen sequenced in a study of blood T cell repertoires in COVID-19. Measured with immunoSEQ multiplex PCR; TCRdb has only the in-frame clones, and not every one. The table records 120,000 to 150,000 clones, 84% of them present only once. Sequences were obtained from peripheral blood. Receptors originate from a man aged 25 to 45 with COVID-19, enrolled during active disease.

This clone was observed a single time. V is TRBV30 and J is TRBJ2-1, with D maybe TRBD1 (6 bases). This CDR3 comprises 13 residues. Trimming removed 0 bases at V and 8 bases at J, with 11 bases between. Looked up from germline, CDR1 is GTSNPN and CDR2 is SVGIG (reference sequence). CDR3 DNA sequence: TGTGCCTGGAGTGTACAGGGCGCTGATGAGCAGTTCTTC. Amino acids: CAWSVQGADEQFF.

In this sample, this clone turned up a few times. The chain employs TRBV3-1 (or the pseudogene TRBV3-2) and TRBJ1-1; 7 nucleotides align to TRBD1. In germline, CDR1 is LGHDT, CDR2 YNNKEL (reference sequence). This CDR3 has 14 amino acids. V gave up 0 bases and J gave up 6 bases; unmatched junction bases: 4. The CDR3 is CASSQDWDSPEAFF. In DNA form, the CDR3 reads TGTGCCAGCAGCCAAGATTGGGACAGCCCTGAAGCTTTCTTT.

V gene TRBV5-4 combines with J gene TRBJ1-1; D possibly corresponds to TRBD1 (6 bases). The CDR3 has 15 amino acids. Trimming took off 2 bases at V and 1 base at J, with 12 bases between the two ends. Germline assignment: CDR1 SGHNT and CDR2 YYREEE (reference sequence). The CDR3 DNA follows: TGTGCCAGCAGCTTTTACGACAGGAGGAACACTGAAGCTTTCTTT. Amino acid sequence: CASSFYDRRNTEAFF.

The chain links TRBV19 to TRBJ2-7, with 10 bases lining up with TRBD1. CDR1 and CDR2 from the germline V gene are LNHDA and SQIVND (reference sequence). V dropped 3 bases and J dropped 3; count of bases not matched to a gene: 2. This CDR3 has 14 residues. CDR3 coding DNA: TGTGCCAGTAGTATCGGGACAGGGGTCTACGAGCAGTACTTC. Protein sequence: CASSIGTGVYEQYF.

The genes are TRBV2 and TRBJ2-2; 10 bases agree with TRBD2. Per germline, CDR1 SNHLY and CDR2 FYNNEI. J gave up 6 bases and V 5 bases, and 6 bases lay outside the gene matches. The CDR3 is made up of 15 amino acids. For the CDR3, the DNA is TGTGCCAGCAGTCCGGGACTAGCGAAGGCCGGGGAGCTGTTTTTT. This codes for CASSPGLAKAGELFF.

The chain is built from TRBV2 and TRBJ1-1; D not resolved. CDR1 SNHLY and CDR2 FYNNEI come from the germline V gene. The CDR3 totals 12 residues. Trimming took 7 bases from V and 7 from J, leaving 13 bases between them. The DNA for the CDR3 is TGTGCCAGCATAGGAGGGATGTATGAAGCTTTCTTT. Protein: CASIGGMYEAFF.

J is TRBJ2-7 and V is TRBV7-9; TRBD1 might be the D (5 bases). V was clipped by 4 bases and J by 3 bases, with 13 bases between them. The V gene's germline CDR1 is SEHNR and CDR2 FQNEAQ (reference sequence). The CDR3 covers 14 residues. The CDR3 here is CASSSGSWGYEQYF. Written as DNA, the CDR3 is TGTGCCAGCAGCTCAGGGTCCTGGGGCTACGAGCAGTACTTC.

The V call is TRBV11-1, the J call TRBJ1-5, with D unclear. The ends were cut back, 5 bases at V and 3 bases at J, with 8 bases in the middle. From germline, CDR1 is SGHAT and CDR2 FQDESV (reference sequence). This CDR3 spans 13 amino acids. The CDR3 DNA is TGTGCCAGCAGCCCCGACAACAATCAGCCCCAGCATTTT. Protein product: CASSPDNNQPQHF.

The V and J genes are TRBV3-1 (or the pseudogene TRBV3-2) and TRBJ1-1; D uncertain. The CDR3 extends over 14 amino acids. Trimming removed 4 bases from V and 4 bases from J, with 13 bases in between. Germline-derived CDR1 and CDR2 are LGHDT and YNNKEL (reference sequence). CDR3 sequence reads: CASSLGIGGTEAFF. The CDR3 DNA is TGTGCCAGCAGCCTTGGGATTGGAGGCACTGAAGCTTTCTTT.

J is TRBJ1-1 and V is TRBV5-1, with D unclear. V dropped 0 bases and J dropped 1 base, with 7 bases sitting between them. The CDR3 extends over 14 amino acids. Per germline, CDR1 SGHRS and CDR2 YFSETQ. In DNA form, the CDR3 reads TGCGCCAGCAGCTTGGAATCCGGGAACACTGAAGCTTTCTTT. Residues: CASSLESGNTEAFF.

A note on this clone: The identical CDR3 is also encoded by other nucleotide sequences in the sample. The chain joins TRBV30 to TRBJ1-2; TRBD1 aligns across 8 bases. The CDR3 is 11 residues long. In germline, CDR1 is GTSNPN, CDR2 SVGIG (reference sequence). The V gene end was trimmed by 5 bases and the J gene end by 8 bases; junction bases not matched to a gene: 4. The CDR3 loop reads CAWSDRVGYTF. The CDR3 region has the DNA TGTGCCTGGTCGGACAGGGTGGGCTACACCTTC.

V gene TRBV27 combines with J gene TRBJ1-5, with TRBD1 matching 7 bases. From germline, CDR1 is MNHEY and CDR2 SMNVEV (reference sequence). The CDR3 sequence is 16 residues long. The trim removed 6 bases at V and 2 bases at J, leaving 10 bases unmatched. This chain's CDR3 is CASRLTGAWGNQPQHF. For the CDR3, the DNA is TGTGCCAGCAGACTTACAGGGGCCTGGGGCAATCAGCCCCAGCATTTT.

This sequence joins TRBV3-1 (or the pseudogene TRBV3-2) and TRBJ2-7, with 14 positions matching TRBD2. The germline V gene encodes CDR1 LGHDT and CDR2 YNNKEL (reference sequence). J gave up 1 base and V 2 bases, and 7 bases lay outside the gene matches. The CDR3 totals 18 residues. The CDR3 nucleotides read TGTGCCAGCAGCCAATCAGGGACTAGCGGGAGTATTTCCTACGAGCAGTACTTC. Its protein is CASSQSGTSGSISYEQYF.

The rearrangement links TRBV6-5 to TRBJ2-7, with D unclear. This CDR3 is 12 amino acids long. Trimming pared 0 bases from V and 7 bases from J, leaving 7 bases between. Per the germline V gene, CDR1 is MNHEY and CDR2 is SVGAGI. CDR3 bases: TGTGCCAGCAGTTACTCAGGCGGAGAGCAGTACTTC. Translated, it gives CASSYSGGEQYF.

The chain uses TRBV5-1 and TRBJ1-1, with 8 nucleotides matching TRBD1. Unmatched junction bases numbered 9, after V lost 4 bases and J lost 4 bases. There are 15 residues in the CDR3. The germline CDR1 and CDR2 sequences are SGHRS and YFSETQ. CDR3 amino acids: CASSPGGQGGTEAFF. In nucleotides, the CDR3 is TGCGCCAGCAGCCCAGGCGGACAGGGTGGCACTGAAGCTTTCTTT.

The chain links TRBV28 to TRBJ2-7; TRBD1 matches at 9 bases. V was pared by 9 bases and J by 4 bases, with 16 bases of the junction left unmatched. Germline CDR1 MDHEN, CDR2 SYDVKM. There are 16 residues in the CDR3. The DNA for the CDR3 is TGTGCCAGTAAAGACCTAACGGGACAGGGTGGGTACGAGCAGTACTTC. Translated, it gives CASKDLTGQGGYEQYF.

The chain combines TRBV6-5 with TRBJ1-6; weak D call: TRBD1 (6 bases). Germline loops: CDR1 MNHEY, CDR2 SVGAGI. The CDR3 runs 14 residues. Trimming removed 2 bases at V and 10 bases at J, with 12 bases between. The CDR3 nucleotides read TGTGCCAGCAGTTACAGGGCAGGGGACTCACCCCTCCACTTT. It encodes CASSYRAGDSPLHF.

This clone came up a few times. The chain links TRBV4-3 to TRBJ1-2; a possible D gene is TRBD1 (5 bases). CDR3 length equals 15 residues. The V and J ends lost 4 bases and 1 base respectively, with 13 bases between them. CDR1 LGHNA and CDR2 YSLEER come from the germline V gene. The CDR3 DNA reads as TGCGCCAGCAGCCCTCAGACGGGGGATAACTATGGCTACACCTTC. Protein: CASSPQTGDNYGYTF.

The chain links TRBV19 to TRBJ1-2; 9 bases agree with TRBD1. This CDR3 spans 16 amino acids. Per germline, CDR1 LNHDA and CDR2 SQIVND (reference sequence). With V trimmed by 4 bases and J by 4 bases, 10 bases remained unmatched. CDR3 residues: CASSKSTGTGTYGYTF. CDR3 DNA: TGTGCCAGTAGTAAATCAACCGGGACAGGGACCTATGGCTACACCTTC.

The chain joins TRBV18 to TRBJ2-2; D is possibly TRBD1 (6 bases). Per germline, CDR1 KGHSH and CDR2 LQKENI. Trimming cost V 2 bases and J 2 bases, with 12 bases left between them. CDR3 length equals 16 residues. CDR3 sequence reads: CASSPNGTPNTGELFF. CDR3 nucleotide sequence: TGTGCCAGCTCACCAAACGGGACACCCAACACCGGGGAGCTGTTTTTT.

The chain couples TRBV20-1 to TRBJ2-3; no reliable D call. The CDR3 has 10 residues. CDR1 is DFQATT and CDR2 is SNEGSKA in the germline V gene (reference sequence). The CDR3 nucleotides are TGCACCTCACAAGAAGATACGCAGTATTTT. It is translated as CTSQEDTQYF.